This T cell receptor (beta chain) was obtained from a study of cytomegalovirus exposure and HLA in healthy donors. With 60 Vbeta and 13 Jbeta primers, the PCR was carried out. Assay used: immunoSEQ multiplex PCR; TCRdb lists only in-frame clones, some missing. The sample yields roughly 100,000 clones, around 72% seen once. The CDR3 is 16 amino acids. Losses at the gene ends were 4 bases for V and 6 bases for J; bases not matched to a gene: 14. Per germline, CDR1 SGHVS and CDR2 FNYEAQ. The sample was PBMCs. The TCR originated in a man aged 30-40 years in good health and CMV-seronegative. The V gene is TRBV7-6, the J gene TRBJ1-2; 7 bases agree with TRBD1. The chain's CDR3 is CASSSWTGAEEHGYTF. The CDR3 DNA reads TGTGCCAGCAGCTCCTGGACAGGCGCCGAGGAACATGGCTACACCTTC.